What follows are 9 T cell receptor beta chains derived from one specimen sequenced in a study of regulatory T cells in long-lasting Graves disease (dated by TCRdb to 2020 to 2023). Library preparation employed multiplex PCR. Sequencing was performed on an Illumina HiSeq 4000. CDR3 regions were amplified by Arm-PCR with iRepertoire HTBI primers to construct TCR beta libraries. Using fastp trimming at Q25 and MiXCR clonotype assembly, TCRdb reanalyzed the public sequencing data and kept in-frame beta chains. A single entry per CDR3 protein holds the most common genes and DNA from its merged rows. The sample table lists hundreds of thousands of distinct CDR3 sequences, around 20% of them with a count of one. The ten largest clones represent 7.8% of the sample. The time point tag for this specimen amounts to: persistent/refractory GD, antithyroid drugs over 5 years with positive TRAb. For both TCR sequencing and RNA sequencing, RNA was extracted from PBMCs using TRIzol.

The input for sequencing was peripheral blood mononuclear cells (PBMCs), taken when the disease was refractory, from a patient treated with antithyroid drugs. The receptors come from a female donor with Graves disease.

The chain links TRBV29-1 to TRBJ2-3; no reliable D call. Germline CDR1 is SQVTM and CDR2 is ANQGSEA. This CDR3 comprises 12 residues. Trimming stripped 8 bases from V and 1 base from J, with 10 bases between. In nucleotides, the CDR3 is TGCAGCCTCTCATATGGCACAGATACGCAGTATTTT. Translating gives CSLSYGTDTQYF.

This clonotype was picked up many times. This chain connects TRBV7-2 to TRBJ1-2; 8 nucleotides match TRBD1. V lost 2 bases to trimming and J lost 4 bases; unmatched junction nucleotides: 12. Germline V gene lookup returns CDR1 SGHTA and CDR2 FQGNSA. This CDR3 has 17 residues. CDR3 DNA: TGTGCCAGCAGCTTAACCCCCAGGCAGGGGGCAGTCTATGGCTACACCTTC. Translating it yields CASSLTPRQGAVYGYTF.

This clonotype was counted many times. The chain joins TRBV6-1 to TRBJ2-7; 7 bases line up with TRBD1. Germline CDR1 reads MNHNS; CDR2 reads SASEGT. This CDR3 comprises 14 residues. V shed 8 bases, J shed 1 base, and the junction held 8 bases outside the gene matches. This CDR3 reads CASSTQGVSYEQYF. The CDR3 DNA follows: TGTGCCAGCTCGACCCAGGGGGTGTCCTACGAGCAGTACTTC.

The chain uses TRBV7-2 and TRBJ2-5; 7 bases map to TRBD2. The ends lost 3 bases at V and 2 bases at J; junction bases unmatched: 6. Germline-derived CDR1 and CDR2 are SGHTA and FQGNSA. This CDR3 has 15 residues. CDR3 in DNA: TGTGCCAGCAGCTTGTACCTAGCGGTACAAGAGACCCAGTACTTC. Its translation is CASSLYLAVQETQYF.

The CDR3 sequence is CSAVTGGDGTEAFF. The CDR3 DNA is TGCAGCGCCGTGACAGGGGGCGACGGCACTGAAGCTTTCTTT. This chain joins TRBV29-1 and TRBJ1-1, with 10 bases that match TRBD1. CDR3 length equals 14 residues. The junction had 9 bases not matched to a gene; V was cut back by 7 bases and J by 4 bases. The V gene's germline CDR1 is SQVTM and CDR2 ANQGSEA.

There are many counts of this clonotype. V is TRBV11-2 and J is TRBJ1-4; D not certain. This CDR3 is built from 16 residues. Deletions cut 2 bases from V and 7 bases from J, with 17 bases between. The germline V gene encodes CDR1 SGHAT and CDR2 FQNNGV. The CDR3 DNA sequence: TGTGCCAGCAGCTTACCCGGGAGACCCTTCGGTGAAAAACTGTTTTTT. This gives the protein CASSLPGRPFGEKLFF.

The chain couples TRBV30 to TRBJ1-1, with D possibly TRBD1 on 5 matching bases. V shed 7 bases and J shed 10 bases, with 13 bases lying between them. Germline CDR1 reads GTSNPN; CDR2 reads SVGIG (reference sequence). The CDR3 is 10 amino acids. This chain's CDR3 is CASHPGGAFF. DNA for the CDR3: TGTGCCTCCCACCCCGGGGGAGCTTTCTTT. The full variable domain, completed using reference TRBV30 and TRBJ1-1, is SQTIHQWPATLVQPVGSPLSLECTVEGTSNPNLYWYRQAAGRGLQLLFYSVGIGQISSEVPQNLSASRPQDRQFILSSKKLLLSDSGFYLCASHPGGAFFGQGTRLTVV.

The chain has TRBV12-3 or TRBV12-4 and TRBJ2-7, with 7 bases that match TRBD1. This CDR3 is 14 amino acids long. J gave up 5 bases and V 1 base, and 5 bases lay outside the gene matches. CDR3 residues: CASSLVQGFNEQYF. The CDR3 nucleotides are TGTGCCAGCAGTTTAGTACAGGGGTTCAACGAGCAGTACTTC.

V usage is TRBV5-6 and J usage is TRBJ1-6; weak D call: TRBD1 (6 bases). The germline V gene encodes CDR1 SGHDT and CDR2 YYEEEE. V shed 0 bases and J shed 15 bases, with 13 bases lying between them. The CDR3 runs to 13 residues. The CDR3 DNA is TGTGCCAGCAGCTTGGACAGGGAACTTCGCCTCCACTTT. It is translated as CASSLDRELRLHF.